This T cell receptor (beta chain) was recovered during a study of T cells in Graves' hyperthyroidism and ophthalmopathy. Study details: At initial diagnosis, before any treatment had begun, peripheral blood was obtained.

Using RNA transcripts as the source, TCR beta CDR3 regions were amplified. First-round RT-PCR of the TCR CDR3 relied on the HTBI primer set. TCRdb independently ran MiXCR on the multiplex PCR reads; one entry per CDR3 protein. The sample contains approximately 870,000 distinct CDR3 sequences, 38% of which appear only once. This clonotype was seen many times. V trimming: 5 bases; J trimming: 4 bases; junction bases outside the gene matches: 7. The V gene's germline CDR1 is LNHDA and CDR2 SQIVND (reference sequence). The CDR3 is 15 residues long. The chain links TRBV19 to TRBJ2-2; 7 nucleotides agree with TRBD2. The sequenced material came from blood. This sequence originates from a man aged 18-30 years with Graves' hyperthyroidism. DNA for the CDR3: TGTGCCAGTAGTGATAGCGGGCTCGGCACCGGGGAGCTGTTTTTT. Translation: CASSDSGLGTGELFF.